This record covers a single TCR beta chain. Antigen unknown. Donors counted as nominally healthy when sampled, yet unrecorded immune exposures were likely. The data belong to a study of cytomegalovirus exposure and HLA in healthy donors. The CDR3 totals 13 residues. Germline values: CDR1 MNHNS, CDR2 SASEGT. The V and J ends lost 8 bases and 4 bases, in that order; junction bases with no gene match: 1. General study points: Further analysis, carried out later, found HLA-associated TCR beta chains more clonally expanded than equally common other chains. The authors listed around 150 TCR beta chains as cytomegalovirus-associated.

The primer mix had 60 Vbeta and 13 Jbeta primers. TCRdb keeps only in-frame clones here, not all; method: immunoSEQ multiplex PCR. The sample table includes roughly 71,000 clones. This chain joins TRBV6-1 and TRBJ2-3; 12 bases fit TRBD1. The sequencing sample was made of PBMCs. The source is a woman in her thirties or forties in good health and CMV-seropositive. For the CDR3, the DNA is TGTGCCAGCGGGACAGGGGGCCCAGATACGCAGTATTTT. Protein sequence: CASGTGGPDTQYF.